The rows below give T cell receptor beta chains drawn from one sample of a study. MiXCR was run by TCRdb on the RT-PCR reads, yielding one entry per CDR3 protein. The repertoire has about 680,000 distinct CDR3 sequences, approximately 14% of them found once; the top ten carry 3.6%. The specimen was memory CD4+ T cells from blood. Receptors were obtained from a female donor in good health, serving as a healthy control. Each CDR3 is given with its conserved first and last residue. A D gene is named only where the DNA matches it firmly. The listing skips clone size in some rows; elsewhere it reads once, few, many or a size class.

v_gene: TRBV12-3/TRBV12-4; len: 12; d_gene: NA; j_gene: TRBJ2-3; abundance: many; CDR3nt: TGTGCCAGCAGCACCCAGTTTACATCGCAGTATTTT; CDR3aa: CASSTQFTSQYF
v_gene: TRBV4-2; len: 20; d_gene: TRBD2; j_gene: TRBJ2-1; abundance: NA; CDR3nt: TGTGCCAGCAGCCCCGCCCCCGGGACTAGCGGGAGTGGGTCCTACAATGAGCAGTTCTTC; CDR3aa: CASSPAPGTSGSGSYNEQFF
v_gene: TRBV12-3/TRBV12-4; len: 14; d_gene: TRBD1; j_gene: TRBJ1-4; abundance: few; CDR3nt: TGTGCCAGCAGATCCACAGGGGTTTGGGAAAAACTGTTTTTT; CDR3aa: CASRSTGVWEKLFF
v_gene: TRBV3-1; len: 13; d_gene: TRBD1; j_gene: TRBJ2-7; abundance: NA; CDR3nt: TGTGCCAGCAGCCAGATACCAGGACAGGGCTTGTTCTTC; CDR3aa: CASSQIPGQGLFF
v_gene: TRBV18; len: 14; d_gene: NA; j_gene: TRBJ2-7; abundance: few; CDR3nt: TGTGCCAGCTCAAAGGACCAACCGGCCCACGAGCAGTACTTC; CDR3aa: CASSKDQPAHEQYF
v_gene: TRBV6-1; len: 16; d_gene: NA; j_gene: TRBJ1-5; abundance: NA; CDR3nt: TGTGCCAGCAGTGAAGCTCTGTCGCAGGGTTCGTGGCCCCAGCATTTT; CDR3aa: CASSEALSQGSWPQHF
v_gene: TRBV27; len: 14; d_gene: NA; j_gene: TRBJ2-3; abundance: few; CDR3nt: TGTGCCAGCAAAGGGGGGCCGTACACAGATACGCAGTATTTT; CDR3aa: CASKGGPYTDTQYF
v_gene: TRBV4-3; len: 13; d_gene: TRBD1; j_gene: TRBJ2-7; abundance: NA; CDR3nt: TGCGCCAGCAGCCCTGTACAGGGGAACGAGCAGTACTTC; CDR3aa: CASSPVQGNEQYF
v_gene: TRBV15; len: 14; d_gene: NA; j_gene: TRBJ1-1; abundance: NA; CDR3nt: TGTGCCACCAGAAAAGGCTGGACCAAATCTGAAGCTTTCTTT; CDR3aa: CATRKGWTKSEAFF
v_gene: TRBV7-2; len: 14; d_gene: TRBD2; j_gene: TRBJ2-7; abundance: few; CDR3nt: TGTGCCAGCAACCCCGGGGGGGGGCCTTACGAGCAGTACTTC; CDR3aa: CASNPGGGPYEQYF
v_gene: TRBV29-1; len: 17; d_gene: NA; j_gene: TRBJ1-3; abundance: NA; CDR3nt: TGCAGCGTTGAAGAGGCTAACAGACCGCTCTCTGGAAACACCATATATTTT; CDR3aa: CSVEEANRPLSGNTIYF
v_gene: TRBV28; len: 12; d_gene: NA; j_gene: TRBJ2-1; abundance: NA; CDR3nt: TGTGCCAGCATCTCGACTAGTCGTGAGCAGTTCTTC; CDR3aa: CASISTSREQFF
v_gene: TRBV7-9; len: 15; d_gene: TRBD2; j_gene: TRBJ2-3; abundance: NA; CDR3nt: TGTGCCAGCCTTCTAGGACTAGCGGGAGAAGATACGCAGTATTTT; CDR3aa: CASLLGLAGEDTQYF
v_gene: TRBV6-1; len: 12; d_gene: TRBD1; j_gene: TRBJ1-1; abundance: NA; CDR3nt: TGTGCCAGCAGTCCATATGACAGGGGAGCTTTCTTT; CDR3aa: CASSPYDRGAFF
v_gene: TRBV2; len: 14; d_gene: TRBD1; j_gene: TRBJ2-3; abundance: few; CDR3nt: TGTGCCAGCAGCGGGACAGGGGTTGTTAATACGCAGTATTTT; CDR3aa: CASSGTGVVNTQYF
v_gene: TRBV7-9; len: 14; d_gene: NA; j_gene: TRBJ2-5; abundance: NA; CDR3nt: TGTGCCAGCAGCTTACGGTACAACCAAGAGACCCAGTACTTC; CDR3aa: CASSLRYNQETQYF
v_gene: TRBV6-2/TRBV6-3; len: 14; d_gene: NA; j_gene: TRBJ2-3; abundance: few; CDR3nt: TGTGCCAGCAGTTACCTGAGTCGTATAGATACGCAGTATTTT; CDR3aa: CASSYLSRIDTQYF
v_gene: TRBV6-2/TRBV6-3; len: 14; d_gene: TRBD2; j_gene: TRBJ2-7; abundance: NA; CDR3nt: TGTGCCAGCAGTTCCGTACTAGCGGGATACGAGCAGTACTTC; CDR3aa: CASSSVLAGYEQYF
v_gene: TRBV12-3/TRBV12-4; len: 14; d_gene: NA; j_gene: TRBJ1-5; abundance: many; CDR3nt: TGTGCCAGCAGATTGCCTTTTGGCAATCAGCCCCAGCATTTT; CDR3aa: CASRLPFGNQPQHF
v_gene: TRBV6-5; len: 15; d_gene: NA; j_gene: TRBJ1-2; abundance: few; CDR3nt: TGTGCCAGCAGTTACGAGCGAGGCCCCAACTATGGCTACACCTTC; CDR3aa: CASSYERGPNYGYTF
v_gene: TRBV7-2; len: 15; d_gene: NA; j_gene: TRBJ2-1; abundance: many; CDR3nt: TGTGCCAGCAGCTTAATGGGGGATAGGTTTAATGAGCAGTTCTTC; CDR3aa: CASSLMGDRFNEQFF
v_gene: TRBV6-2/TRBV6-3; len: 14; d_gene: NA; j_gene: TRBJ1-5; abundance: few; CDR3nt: TGTGCCAGCCGGTTCTTCGGGGGGGATCAGCCCCAGCATTTT; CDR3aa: CASRFFGGDQPQHF
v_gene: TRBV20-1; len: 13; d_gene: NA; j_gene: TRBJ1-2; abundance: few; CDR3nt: TGCAGTGCTAGAGAAGACAGTAACTATGGCTACACCTTC; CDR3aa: CSAREDSNYGYTF
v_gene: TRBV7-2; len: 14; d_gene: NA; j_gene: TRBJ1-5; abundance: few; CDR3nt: TGTGCCAGCAGTTCAGGCTCCGGTCATCAGCCCCAGCATTTT; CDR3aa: CASSSGSGHQPQHF
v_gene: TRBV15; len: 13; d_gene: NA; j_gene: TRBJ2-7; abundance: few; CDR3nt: TGTGCCACCAGCAGAGATGCAGGTTACGAGCAGTACTTC; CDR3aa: CATSRDAGYEQYF
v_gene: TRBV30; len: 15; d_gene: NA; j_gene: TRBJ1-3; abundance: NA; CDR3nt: TGTGCCGCCATGGGGGGAGGACATTCTGGAAACACCATATATTTT; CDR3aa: CAAMGGGHSGNTIYF
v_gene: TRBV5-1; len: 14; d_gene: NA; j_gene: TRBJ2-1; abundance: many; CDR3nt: TGCGCCAGCAGCTTGGGGGCAGATTACAATGAGCAGTTCTTC; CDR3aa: CASSLGADYNEQFF
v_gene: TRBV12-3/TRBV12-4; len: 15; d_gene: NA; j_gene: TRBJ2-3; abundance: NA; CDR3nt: TGTGCCAGCAGTTTGAACGGGAACTGGTTAGATACGCAGTATTTT; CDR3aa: CASSLNGNWLDTQYF
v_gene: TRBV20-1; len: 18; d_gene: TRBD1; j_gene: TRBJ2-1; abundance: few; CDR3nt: TGCAGTGCTAGGAACCCCTCAAACCCAGGGGGCGCAGGTAGTGAGCAGTTCTTC; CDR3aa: CSARNPSNPGGAGSEQFF
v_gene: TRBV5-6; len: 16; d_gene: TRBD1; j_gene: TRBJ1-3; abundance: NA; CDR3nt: TGTGCCAGCAGCTTCGGACAGGAGGTCTCTGGAAACACCATATATTTT; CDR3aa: CASSFGQEVSGNTIYF
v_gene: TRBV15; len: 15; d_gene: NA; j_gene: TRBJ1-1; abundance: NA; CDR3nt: TGTGCCACCAGCAGATCTCGGACGGAGAACACTGAAGCTTTCTTT; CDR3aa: CATSRSRTENTEAFF
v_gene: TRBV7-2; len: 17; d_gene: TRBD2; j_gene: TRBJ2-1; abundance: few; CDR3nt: TGTGCCAGCAGCTTAGTTGTAGCGGGGGCGATTTCCAATGAGCAGTTCTTC; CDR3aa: CASSLVVAGAISNEQFF
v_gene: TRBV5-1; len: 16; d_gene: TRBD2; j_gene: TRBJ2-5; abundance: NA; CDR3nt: TGCGCCAGCAGCTTGGTACTCTCGGGAGGGACTGAGACCCAGTACTTC; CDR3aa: CASSLVLSGGTETQYF
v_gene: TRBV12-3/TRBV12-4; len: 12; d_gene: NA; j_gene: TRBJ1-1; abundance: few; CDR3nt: TGTGCCACCAAAAGGGGGAACACTGAAGCTTTCTTT; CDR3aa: CATKRGNTEAFF
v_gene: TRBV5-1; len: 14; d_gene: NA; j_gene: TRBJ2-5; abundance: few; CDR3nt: TGCGCCAGCACCATGGGGGGCCCGCAAGAGACCCAGTACTTC; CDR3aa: CASTMGGPQETQYF
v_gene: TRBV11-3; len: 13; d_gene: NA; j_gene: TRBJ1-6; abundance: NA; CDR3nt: TGTGCCAGCAGCTTAAACAATAATTCACCCCTCCACTTT; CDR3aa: CASSLNNNSPLHF
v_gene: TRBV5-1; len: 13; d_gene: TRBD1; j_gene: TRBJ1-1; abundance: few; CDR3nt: TGCGCCAGCAGCTCTATTCAGGGGGCGGAAGCTTTCTTT; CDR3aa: CASSSIQGAEAFF
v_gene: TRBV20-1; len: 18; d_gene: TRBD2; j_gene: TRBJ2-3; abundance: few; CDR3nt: TGCAGTGCTAGGTTTCCGGGACTAGCGGCTGGGGCCCCAGATACGCAGTATTTT; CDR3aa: CSARFPGLAAGAPDTQYF
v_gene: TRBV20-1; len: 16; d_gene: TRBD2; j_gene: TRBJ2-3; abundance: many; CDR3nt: TGCAGTGCTAGAGATTTCGGCGGGGGGTACACAGATACGCAGTATTTT; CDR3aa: CSARDFGGGYTDTQYF
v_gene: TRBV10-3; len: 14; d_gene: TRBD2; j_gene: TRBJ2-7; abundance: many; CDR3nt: TGTGCCATCAGTGGGTCTGGGGCTAGCGGCGAGCAGTACTTC; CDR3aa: CAISGSGASGEQYF
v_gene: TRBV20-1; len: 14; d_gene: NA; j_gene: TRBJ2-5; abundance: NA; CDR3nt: TGCAGTGCTAGACTACAGGGTTATCAAGAGACCCAGTACTTC; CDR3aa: CSARLQGYQETQYF
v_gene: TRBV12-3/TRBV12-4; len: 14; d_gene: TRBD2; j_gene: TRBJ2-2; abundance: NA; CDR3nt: TGTGCCAGCAGGCCGAGCGGGAACCCCGGGGAGCTGTTTTTT; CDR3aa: CASRPSGNPGELFF
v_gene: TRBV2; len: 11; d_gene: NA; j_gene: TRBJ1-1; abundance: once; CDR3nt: TGTGCCAGCACCAGAAACACTGAAGCTTTCTTT; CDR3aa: CASTRNTEAFF
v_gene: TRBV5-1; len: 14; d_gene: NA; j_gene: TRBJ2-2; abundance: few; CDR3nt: TGCGCCAGCAGCTCCGGGTCTCACACCGGGGAGCTGTTTTTT; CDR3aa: CASSSGSHTGELFF
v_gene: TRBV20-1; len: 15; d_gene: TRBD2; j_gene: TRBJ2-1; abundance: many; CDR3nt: TGCAGTGCTAGCTTGACTAGCGGGAGGGCCAATGAGCAGTTCTTC; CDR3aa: CSASLTSGRANEQFF
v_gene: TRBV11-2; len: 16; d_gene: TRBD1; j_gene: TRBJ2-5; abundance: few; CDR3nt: TGTGCCAGCAGCTCAACCCCGGGACAGGGGAAAGAGACCCAGTACTTC; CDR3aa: CASSSTPGQGKETQYF
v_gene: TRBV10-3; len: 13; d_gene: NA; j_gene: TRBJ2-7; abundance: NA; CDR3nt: TGTGCCATCAGTTACAGACTAGCCTACGAGCAGTACTTC; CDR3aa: CAISYRLAYEQYF
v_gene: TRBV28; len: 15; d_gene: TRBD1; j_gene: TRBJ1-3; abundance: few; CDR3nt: TGTGCCAGCAGCTCACGGACAGGGGAGATTGACACCATATATTTT; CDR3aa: CASSSRTGEIDTIYF
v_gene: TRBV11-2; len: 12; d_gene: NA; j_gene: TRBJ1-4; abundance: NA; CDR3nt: TGTGCCAGCAGCTTATTGCCTGAAAAACTGTTTTTT; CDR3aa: CASSLLPEKLFF
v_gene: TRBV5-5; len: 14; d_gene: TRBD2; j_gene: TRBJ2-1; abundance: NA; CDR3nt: TGTGCCAGCAGCTTGGAGTCAACTAGCGGGCGGCGGTTCTTC; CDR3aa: CASSLESTSGRRFF